Each of the 29 T cell receptor beta chains below was sequenced from the same sample in a study of T cells in Graves' hyperthyroidism and ophthalmopathy. Researchers took RNA transcripts and amplified the TCR beta CDR3 regions from them. The HTBI primer set drove a first-round RT-PCR of the TCR CDR3. Each CDR3 protein gets one entry after TCRdb re-called the multiplex PCR reads with MiXCR. In the table there are roughly 840,000 distinct CDR3 sequences, roughly 37% of which are singletons. Input material: blood. All receptors derive from a man between 18 and 29 years old with Graves' hyperthyroidism.

In this sample, this clonotype turned up many times. This may be a read error, as it is one base from a much larger clone. This chain joins TRBV7-9 and TRBJ2-5; D remains ambiguous. The CDR3 runs to 13 residues. Per the germline V gene, CDR1 is SEHNR and CDR2 is FQNEAQ (reference sequence). Trimming removed 5 bases from V and 2 bases from J, with 9 bases in between. The CDR3 protein is CASSPKGQETQYF. The CDR3 DNA sequence: TGTGCCAGCAGCCCCAAGGGACAAGAGACCCAGTACTTC.

This clonotype was observed a handful of times. This chain connects TRBV19 to TRBJ2-6; 7 bases match TRBD1. The length of the CDR3 is 17 residues. Germline V lookup: CDR1 LNHDA, CDR2 SQIVND (reference sequence). V lost 9 bases and J lost 1; bases outside the gene matches: 12. CDR3 region: CASFDRARISGANVLTF. Here the CDR3 DNA reads TGTGCCAGCTTCGACAGGGCCAGGATTTCTGGGGCCAACGTCCTGACTTTC.

V usage is TRBV12-3 or TRBV12-4 and J usage is TRBJ2-5, with 8 positions matching TRBD1. V gave up 5 bases and J gave up 1 base; unmatched junction bases: 6. The CDR3 is 15 residues long. The DNA for the CDR3 is TGTGCCAGCAGTCTGGACAGGGAGCGCCAAGAGACCCAGTACTTC. Amino acid sequence: CASSLDRERQETQYF.

V gene TRBV4-3 combines with J gene TRBJ2-7; D remains unclear. V lost 0 bases to trimming and J lost 2 bases, with 8 bases between them. The CDR3 totals 14 residues. Germline lookup yields CDR1 LGHNA and CDR2 YSLEER. The DNA for the CDR3 is TGCGCCAGCAGCCAAGATAAGGTCACCTACGAGCAGTACTTC. Translating gives CASSQDKVTYEQYF.

The chain employs TRBV19 and TRBJ1-2, with D perhaps matching TRBD1 (6 bases). Trimming stripped 10 bases from V and 5 bases from J, with 14 bases between. This CDR3 has 12 amino acids. Germline CDR1 and CDR2: LNHDA and SQIVND (reference sequence). CDR3 protein: CATGTPDYGYTF. The CDR3 bases are TGTGCCACCGGGACACCCGATTATGGCTACACCTTC.

In its sample, this clonotype was seen a few times. This may come from a read error, since a much larger clone is one base off. The conserved closing phenylalanine or tryptophan is absent in this CDR3, likely reflecting a read error. CDR3 in DNA: TGTGCCATCAGTGAGTCAATGAACACTGAAGCTTTCCTT. Translated, it gives CAISESMNTEAFL. The chain employs TRBV10-3 and TRBJ1-1; D gene unclear. CDR3 size: 13 residues. V gave up 0 bases and J gave up 0 bases, with 2 bases separating them. In germline, CDR1 is ENHRY, CDR2 SYGVKD.

This clonotype was recorded many times. V is TRBV20-1 and J is TRBJ1-6; D possibly corresponds to TRBD1 (5 bases). The V gene lost 4 bases and the J gene lost 2 bases, with 9 bases spanning the gap. CDR3 length: 14 amino acids. Germline V gene sequence: CDR1 DFQATT, CDR2 SNEGSKA (reference sequence). CDR3 residues: CSAKDTTYNSPLHF. Written as DNA, the CDR3 is TGCAGTGCTAAGGACACTACCTATAATTCACCCCTCCACTTT.

This chain uses TRBV25-1 with TRBJ2-2, with D tentatively TRBD2 (6 bases). The CDR3 contains 16 residues. V gave up 8 bases and J gave up 5 bases, with 21 bases separating them. Germline V lookup: CDR1 MGHDK, CDR2 SYGVNS. Written as DNA, the CDR3 is TGTGCCAGCGAAGGATGGGGGGAAGGAAAAACCGGGGAGCTGTTTTTT. It yields the protein CASEGWGEGKTGELFF.

V gene TRBV15 combines with J gene TRBJ1-4; D is ambiguous. Germline values: CDR1 LNHNV, CDR2 YYDKDF (reference sequence). Trimming removed 3 bases from V and 7 bases from J, with 12 bases in between. The CDR3 length is 14 residues. The CDR3 loop is CATSRSWAGEKLFF. CDR3 sequence (DNA): TGTGCCACCAGCAGGTCGTGGGCGGGTGAAAAACTGTTTTTT. Full variable domain (outside the CDR3, taken from reference TRBV15 and TRBJ1-4): DAMVIQNPRYQVTQFGKPVTLSCSQTLNHNVMYWYQQKSSQAPKLLFHYYDKDFNNEADTPDNFQSRRPNTSFCFLDIRSPGLGDTAMYLCATSRSWAGEKLFFGSGTQLSVL.

This clonotype was seen at least ten times. CDR3: CASSDNSGNTIYF. CDR3 in DNA: TGTGCCAGCAGTGACAACTCTGGAAACACCATATATTTT. This chain joins TRBV2 and TRBJ1-3; D is uncertain. This CDR3 is 13 amino acids long. V was cut by 3 bases and J by 0 bases, with 3 bases left in between. Per the germline V gene, CDR1 is SNHLY and CDR2 is FYNNEI.

For this clonotype: Because the CDR3 is missing its conserved closing phenylalanine or tryptophan, this is likely a read error. This chain joins TRBV9 and TRBJ2-7; TRBD1 agrees at 8 bases. The germline V gene has CDR1 SGDLS and CDR2 YYNGEE. V gave up 4 bases and J gave up 7 bases; unmatched junction bases: 7. CDR3 length equals 13 residues. This chain's CDR3 is CASSYTGGREQYL. As DNA, the CDR3 is TGTGCCAGCAGCTATACAGGGGGGAGGGAGCAGTACTTG.

This clonotype was recorded once. The chain employs TRBV10-3 and TRBJ2-7; 9 bases line up with TRBD1. The CDR3 covers 16 residues. The junction had 16 bases not matched to a gene; V was cut back by 8 bases and J by 5 bases. Germline V gives CDR1 ENHRY, CDR2 SYGVKD. CDR3 protein: CAIGSSPGQGRHEQYF. Here the CDR3 DNA reads TGTGCCATCGGCTCTTCCCCAGGACAGGGGAGACACGAGCAGTACTTC.

In its sample, this clonotype was seen a few times. The chain couples TRBV2 to TRBJ2-5; D gene ambiguous. This CDR3 region has 14 residues. The V end lost 3 bases, the J end lost 0 bases, and 8 bases lay between the germline ends. In germline, CDR1 is SNHLY, CDR2 FYNNEI. CDR3 amino acids: CASSERRYQETQYF. The CDR3, as DNA: TGTGCCAGCAGTGAGCGGCGGTACCAAGAGACCCAGTACTTC.

The rearrangement joins TRBV28 to TRBJ2-6, with D possibly matching TRBD2 (6 bases). Germline loops: CDR1 MDHEN, CDR2 SYDVKM. Trimming took 0 bases from V and 0 from J, leaving 6 bases between them. The CDR3 runs to 16 residues. CDR3 bases: TGTGCCAGCAGTTTATGGCGGGACTCTGGGGCCAACGTCCTGACTTTC. Amino acids: CASSLWRDSGANVLTF.

The chain is built from TRBV6-1 and TRBJ1-5; 7 nucleotides align to TRBD1. This CDR3 has 17 residues. Germline V CDR1 and CDR2: MNHNS, SASEGT. V was clipped by 9 bases and J by 1 base; unmatched bases: 15. The CDR3 DNA follows: TGTGCCAGTAACCATAGGGACAGCCGAGGGAGCAATCAGCCCCAGCATTTT. Its protein product is CASNHRDSRGSNQPQHF.

The J gene is TRBJ1-1, the V gene TRBV7-8, with unresolved D. Looked up from germline, CDR1 is SGHVS and CDR2 is FQNEAQ. The germline V and J ends were trimmed by 6 bases and 2 bases, with 16 bases remaining between them. This CDR3 comprises 15 residues. Here the CDR3 reads CASSYRESTNTEAFF. The CDR3 bases are TGTGCCAGCAGTTATCGGGAGTCCACAAACACTGAAGCTTTCTTT.

This sequence joins TRBV9 and TRBJ1-1; tentatively, D is TRBD1 (5 bases). V gave up 7 bases and J gave up 7 bases, with 20 bases separating them. The CDR3 runs 14 residues. Germline values: CDR1 SGDLS, CDR2 YYNGEE. The CDR3 spells CASGTSGLDYEAFF. In DNA, the CDR3 is TGTGCCAGCGGGACCAGCGGGTTAGATTATGAAGCTTTCTTT.

This sequence joins TRBV29-1 and TRBJ2-7; D gene unclear. The CDR3 totals 13 residues. Germline-derived CDR1 and CDR2 are SQVTM and ANQGSEA. Trimming pared 5 bases from V and 3 bases from J, leaving 14 bases between. CDR3 sequence reads: CSVPGPRIYEQYF. For the CDR3, the DNA is TGCAGCGTTCCCGGGCCTCGAATCTACGAGCAGTACTTC.

The chain couples TRBV9 to TRBJ1-1, with TRBD1 matching 7 bases. Germline values: CDR1 SGDLS, CDR2 YYNGEE. The CDR3 extends over 15 amino acids. The junction had 5 bases not matched to a gene; V was cut back by 3 bases and J by 0 bases. CDR3 amino acids: CASSAKQGLNTEAFF. CDR3 coding DNA: TGTGCCAGCAGCGCAAAACAGGGGCTGAACACTGAAGCTTTCTTT.

With respect to this clonotype: At one boundary the junction diverges from the germline segment, which might be a read error. The J gene is TRBJ2-7, the V gene TRBV5-1; 9 positions agree with TRBD1. The CDR3 runs 16 residues. Germline V CDR1 and CDR2: SGHRS, YFSETQ. For the CDR3, the DNA is TGTGCCAGCAGCCCCTGGGACAGGGTAGAAGATTACGAGCAGTACTTC. This encodes CASSPWDRVEDYEQYF.

The chain has TRBV9 and TRBJ2-1, with D unclear. This CDR3 spans 12 amino acids. V was clipped by 4 bases and J by 8 bases, with 10 bases between them. The V gene's germline CDR1 is SGDLS and CDR2 YYNGEE. CDR3 bases: TGTGCCAGCAGCCCCCCCGCCCATGAGCAGTTCTTC. Translated, it gives CASSPPAHEQFF.

In its sample, this clonotype was seen many times. The chain is built from TRBV29-1 and TRBJ1-5; D uncertain. The CDR3 totals 13 residues. Germline V gene data show CDR1 as SQVTM and CDR2 as ANQGSEA. V dropped 0 bases and J dropped 5 bases, with 8 bases sitting between them. Here the CDR3 DNA reads TGCAGCGTTGAAGATGGCGAAGATCAGCCCCAGCATTTT. Amino acids: CSVEDGEDQPQHF.

Comment on this clonotype: Its ends do not fully match the called genes, so a read error is possible. The CDR3 sequence is CASRDWLVYEQYF. In nucleotides, the CDR3 is TGTGCTAGCAGAGATTGGCTAGTTTACGAGCAGTACTTC. This chain connects TRBV7-7 to TRBJ2-7; D not resolved. The CDR3 has 13 residues. CDR1 SSHAT and CDR2 FNYEAQ come from the germline V gene (reference sequence).

As concerns this clonotype: Its ends do not fully match the called genes, so a read error is possible. The chain recombines TRBV10-3 with TRBJ1-6; D remains unclear. Germline CDR1 is ENHRY and CDR2 is SYGVKD. CDR3 length: 14 residues. Here the CDR3 reads CAISENLYNSSLHF. CDR3 nucleotide sequence: TGTGCCATCAGCGAAAATCTATATAATTCATCCCTCCACTTT.

Only a few counts were recorded for this clonotype. The V call is TRBV20-1, the J call TRBJ1-5, with D maybe TRBD1 (6 bases). CDR1 is DFQATT, CDR2 SNEGSKA, per germline (reference sequence). The CDR3 is 14 amino acids. The V and J ends lost 1 base and 7 bases respectively, with 14 bases between them. CDR3 DNA sequence: TGCAGTGCTAGAGCACAGGGTGGGTGGCAGCCCCAGCATTTT. This sequence encodes CSARAQGGWQPQHF.

As to this clonotype: The CDR3 does not close with the conserved phenylalanine or tryptophan, likely indicating a read error. V is TRBV9 and J is TRBJ2-5; D ambiguous. Germline V gene data show CDR1 as SGDLS and CDR2 as YYNGEE. V was clipped by 0 bases and J by 4 bases, with 10 bases between them. The CDR3 contains 14 residues. CDR3 nucleotides: TGTGCCAGCAGCGTAGAAGGGATGGGAGAGACCCAGTACCTC. The encoded protein is CASSVEGMGETQYL.

The rearrangement joins TRBV20-1 to TRBJ2-2; 15 bases are a match to TRBD2. This CDR3 has 18 amino acids. Germline lookup yields CDR1 DFQATT and CDR2 SNEGSKA (reference sequence). J lost 4 bases, V lost 1 base, and 7 bases had no gene match. The CDR3 spells CSARAGLAGGPSTGELFF. CDR3 coding DNA: TGCAGTGCTAGAGCAGGACTAGCGGGGGGGCCGAGCACCGGGGAGCTGTTTTTT.

The rearrangement uses TRBV20-1 and TRBJ1-1; possible D gene TRBD1, 6 bases. Germline assignment: CDR1 DFQATT and CDR2 SNEGSKA (reference sequence). The CDR3 has 16 amino acids. Trimming removed 1 base at V and 5 bases at J, with 20 bases between. CDR3 sequence (DNA): TGCAGTGCTAGAGCCTCTGAGGCAGGGGAAGGAACTGAAGCTTTCTTT. It codes for CSARASEAGEGTEAFF.

At least ten counts were recorded for this clonotype. The gene calls are TRBV7-9 and TRBJ1-4; no definite D call. CDR1 SEHNR and CDR2 FQNEAQ come from the germline V gene (reference sequence). The germline V and J ends were trimmed by 4 bases and 10 bases, with 7 bases remaining between them. This CDR3 is 11 amino acids long. Here the CDR3 reads CASSSDGKLFF. As DNA, the CDR3 is TGTGCCAGCAGCTCGGATGGAAAACTGTTTTTT.